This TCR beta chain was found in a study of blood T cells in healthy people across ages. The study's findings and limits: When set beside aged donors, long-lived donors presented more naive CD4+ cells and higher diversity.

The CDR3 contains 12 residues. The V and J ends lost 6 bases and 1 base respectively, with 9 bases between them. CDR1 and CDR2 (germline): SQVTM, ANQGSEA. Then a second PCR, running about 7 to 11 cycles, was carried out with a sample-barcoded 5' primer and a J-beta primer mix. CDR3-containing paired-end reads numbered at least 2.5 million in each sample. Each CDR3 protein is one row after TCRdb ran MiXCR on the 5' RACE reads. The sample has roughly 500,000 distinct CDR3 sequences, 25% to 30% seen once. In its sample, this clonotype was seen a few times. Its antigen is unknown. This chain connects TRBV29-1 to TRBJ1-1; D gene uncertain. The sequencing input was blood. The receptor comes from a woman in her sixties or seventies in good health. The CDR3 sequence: CSVRRPNTEAFF. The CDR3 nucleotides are TGCAGCGTCCGGAGACCGAACACTGAAGCTTTCTTT. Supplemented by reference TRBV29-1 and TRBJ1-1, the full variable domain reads SAVISQKPSRDICQRGTSLTIQCQVDSQVTMMFWYRQQPGQSLTLIATANQGSEATYESGFVIDKFPISRPNLTFSTLTVSNMSPEDSSIYLCSVRRPNTEAFFGQGTRLTVV.